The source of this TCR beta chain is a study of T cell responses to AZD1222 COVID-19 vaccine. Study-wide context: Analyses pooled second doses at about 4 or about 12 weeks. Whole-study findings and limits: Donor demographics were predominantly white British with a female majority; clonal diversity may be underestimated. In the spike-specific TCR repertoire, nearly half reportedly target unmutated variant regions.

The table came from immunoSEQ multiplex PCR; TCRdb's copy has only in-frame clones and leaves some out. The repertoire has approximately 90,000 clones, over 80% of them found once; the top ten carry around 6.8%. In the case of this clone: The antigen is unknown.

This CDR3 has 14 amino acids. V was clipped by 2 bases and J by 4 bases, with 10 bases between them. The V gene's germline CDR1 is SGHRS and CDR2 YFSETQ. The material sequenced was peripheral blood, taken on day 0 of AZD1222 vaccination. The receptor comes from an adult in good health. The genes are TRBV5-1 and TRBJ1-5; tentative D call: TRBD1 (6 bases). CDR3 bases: TGCGCCAGCAGCTTATCAGGGGAGAATCAGCCCCAGCATTTT. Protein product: CASSLSGENQPQHF.